One sample yielded the 26 T cell receptor beta chains listed below, sequenced in a study of cytomegalovirus exposure and HLA in healthy donors. The primer mix had 60 Vbeta and 13 Jbeta primers. The table came from immunoSEQ multiplex PCR; TCRdb's copy has only in-frame clones and leaves some out. The table records 75,000 to 100,000 clones, around 74% of them present only once. The sequencing sample was made of PBMCs. Receptor source: a male donor in good health and CMV-seronegative.

The sample holds a few counts of this clone. This chain joins TRBV10-3 and TRBJ1-3; 7 positions agree with TRBD1. After removal of 3 bases from V and 6 bases from J, the junction contained 8 bases not matched to a gene. Germline V gives CDR1 ENHRY, CDR2 SYGVKD. This CDR3 has 15 residues. CDR3 residues: CAISDPGQSLNTIYF. The CDR3 region has the DNA TGTGCCATCAGTGACCCGGGACAGTCTTTAAACACCATATATTTT.

This clone was seen once. This sequence joins TRBV5-1 and TRBJ2-2; TRBD2 matches at 9 bases. The germline gives CDR1 SGHRS, CDR2 YFSETQ. V was pared by 2 bases and J by 5 bases, with 7 bases of the junction left unmatched. This CDR3 region has 16 residues. As DNA, the CDR3 is TGCGCCAGCAGCTTTACAGGACTAGCGAGAACCGGGGAGCTGTTTTTT. This translates into CASSFTGLARTGELFF.

V is TRBV12-5 and J is TRBJ2-6; weak D call: TRBD1 (6 bases). The length of the CDR3 is 18 residues. V was cut by 1 base and J by 0 bases, with 13 bases left in between. Looked up from germline, CDR1 is LGHNT and CDR2 is FRNRAP. The CDR3 DNA is TGTGCTAGTGGTTTGGAAAAGACAGGCTTCTCTGGGGCCAACGTCCTGACTTTC. It specifies CASGLEKTGFSGANVLTF.

V usage is TRBV28 and J usage is TRBJ1-1; weak D call: TRBD1 (5 bases). CDR1 MDHEN and CDR2 SYDVKM come from the germline V gene. The CDR3 consists of 15 residues. V was pared by 6 bases and J by 2 bases, with 16 bases between. The CDR3 loop is CASRATVGLNTEAFF. The DNA of the CDR3 is TGTGCCAGCAGGGCGACAGTTGGACTAAACACTGAAGCTTTCTTT. Full variable domain (missing parts from reference TRBV28 and TRBJ1-1): DVKVTQSSRYLVKRTGEKVFLECVQDMDHENMFWYRQDPGLGLRLIYFSYDVKMKEKGDIPEGYSVSREKKERFSLILESASTNQTSMYLCASRATVGLNTEAFFGQGTRLTVV.

This clone was detected a few times. This chain links TRBV10-2 with TRBJ2-7; TRBD2 is a possible D gene (6 bases). Trimming left V 6 bases short and J 3 bases short, with 15 bases between. CDR1 WSHSY and CDR2 SAAADI come from the germline V gene. The CDR3 consists of 14 residues. The CDR3 DNA sequence: TGCGCCAGCAGGGCAGCGGGTGAGATCTACGAGCAGTACTTC. Protein sequence: CASRAAGEIYEQYF.

The chain links TRBV7-3 to TRBJ1-5; 7 bases are a match to TRBD1. Germline loops: CDR1 SGHTA, CDR2 FQGTGA. The CDR3 is made up of 13 amino acids. V trimming: 3 bases; J trimming: 4 bases; junction bases outside the gene matches: 0. CDR3 loop: CASSLTGNQPQHF. As DNA, the CDR3 is TGTGCCAGCAGCTTGACAGGGAATCAGCCCCAGCATTTT.

The chain joins TRBV30 to TRBJ2-1; 13 positions agree with TRBD2. Germline values: CDR1 GTSNPN, CDR2 SVGIG (reference sequence). V was pared by 3 bases and J by 0 bases, with 5 bases of the junction left unmatched. The CDR3 sequence is 17 residues long. CDR3 bases: TGTGCCTGGAGCAGGACTAGCGGGAGAAGCTCCTACAATGAGCAGTTCTTC. Residues: CAWSRTSGRSSYNEQFF.

The chain uses TRBV7-9 and TRBJ2-1; 14 bases are shared with TRBD2. The CDR3 sequence is 16 residues long. Germline V CDR1 and CDR2: SEHNR, FQNEAQ (reference sequence). J was trimmed by 5 bases and V by 2 bases; bases with no gene match: 2. The CDR3 loop reads CASSLRLAGGDNEQFF. CDR3 sequence (DNA): TGTGCCAGCAGCTTAAGACTAGCGGGAGGGGACAATGAGCAGTTCTTC.

The rearrangement uses TRBV5-6 and TRBJ1-1; tentative D call: TRBD1 (5 bases). Germline CDR1 reads SGHDT; CDR2 reads YYEEEE. This CDR3 contains 14 residues. Trimming took off 0 bases at V and 1 base at J, with 7 bases between the two ends. The CDR3 loop reads CASSLEGENTEAFF. CDR3 nucleotides: TGTGCCAGCAGCTTGGAAGGGGAGAACACTGAAGCTTTCTTT.

The chain combines TRBV14 with TRBJ2-3; TRBD2 matches 7 bases. The germline CDR1 and CDR2 sequences are SGHDN and FVKESK. Unmatched junction bases numbered 9, after V lost 0 bases and J lost 12 bases. The CDR3 is 14 residues long. Here the CDR3 DNA reads TGTGCCAGCAGCCAAGATCTTCTAGCGGAGATCCAGTATTTT. Amino acid sequence: CASSQDLLAEIQYF.

This clone turned up a few times. This chain links TRBV12-5 with TRBJ1-5; D is undetermined. V was trimmed by 5 bases and J by 7 bases, leaving 12 bases between them. The CDR3 spans 13 residues. Germline values: CDR1 LGHNT, CDR2 FRNRAP. CDR3 amino acids: CASGQGGAQPQHF. CDR3 nucleotides: TGTGCTAGTGGTCAAGGAGGCGCGCAGCCCCAGCATTTT. The whole variable domain, filled in from reference TRBV12-5 and TRBJ1-5, reads DARVTQTPRHKVTEMGQEVTMRCQPILGHNTVFWYRQTMMQGLELLAYFRNRAPLDDSGMPKDRFSAEMPDATLATLKIQPSEPRDSAVYFCASGQGGAQPQHFGDGTRLSIL.

The genes are TRBV27 and TRBJ2-7, with 10 bases fitting TRBD2. V lost 1 base, J lost 3 bases, and 18 bases stayed unmatched. This CDR3 has 20 residues. In germline, CDR1 is MNHEY, CDR2 SMNVEV (reference sequence). CDR3 sequence: CASSLLGSGRDISGFYEQYF. In nucleotides, the CDR3 is TGTGCCAGCAGTTTATTGGGGAGCGGGAGGGACATAAGCGGATTCTACGAGCAGTACTTC.

CDR3 DNA sequence: TGTGCCAGCAGTTCACCGAGACACCGCGAGGCTTTCTTT. It is translated as CASSSPRHREAFF. The chain couples TRBV6-5 to TRBJ1-1; the D is unclear. Germline V CDR1 and CDR2: MNHEY, SVGAGI. The V end was cut by 4 bases, the J end by 11 bases, with 17 bases between. The CDR3 runs to 13 residues.

The chain uses TRBV5-1 and TRBJ2-1; D is possibly TRBD2 (5 bases). Germline lookup yields CDR1 SGHRS and CDR2 YFSETQ. V lost 0 bases to trimming and J lost 9 bases, with 19 bases between them. The CDR3 length is 16 residues. The CDR3 coding sequence is TGCGCCAGCAGCTTGGCGGAGGCTAGCCCCGGAGCTGAGCAGTTCTTC. Its protein is CASSLAEASPGAEQFF.

The J gene is TRBJ2-3, the V gene TRBV9; 11 bases fit TRBD2. The V gene's germline CDR1 is SGDLS and CDR2 YYNGEE. The CDR3 contains 16 residues. After removal of 4 bases from V and 2 bases from J, the junction contained 6 bases not matched to a gene. The CDR3 sequence is CASSPRLAGSTDTQYF. DNA for the CDR3: TGTGCCAGCAGCCCCAGACTAGCGGGATCCACAGATACGCAGTATTTT. The full variable domain, in which reference TRBV9 and TRBJ2-3 provide the parts outside the CDR3, is DSGVTQTPKHLITATGQRVTLRCSPRSGDLSVYWYQQSLDQGLQFLIQYYNGEERAKGNILERFSAQQFPDLHSELNLSSLELGDSALYFCASSPRLAGSTDTQYFGPGTRLTVL.

This clone has just a few counts. The chain recombines TRBV6-4 with TRBJ2-2; D possibly corresponds to TRBD2 (6 bases). The CDR3 contains 15 residues. Germline values: CDR1 MRHNA, CDR2 SNTAGT. Trimming stripped 5 bases from V and 3 bases from J, with 13 bases between. The CDR3 is CASSHRTGDTGELFF. The DNA of the CDR3 is TGTGCCAGCAGTCATCGGACGGGAGACACCGGGGAGCTGTTTTTT.

The chain uses TRBV7-2 and TRBJ1-2; 8 bases are a match to TRBD1. V was pared by 0 bases and J by 5 bases, with 8 bases of the junction left unmatched. The CDR3 is made up of 16 amino acids. The germline CDR1 and CDR2 sequences are SGHTA and FQGNSA. CDR3 in DNA: TGTGCCAGCAGCTTAGCAGGGCAGGGGGCGAGATATGGCTACACCTTC. Translating it yields CASSLAGQGARYGYTF.

The J gene is TRBJ2-5, the V gene TRBV28; 12 positions match TRBD2. The V and J ends lost 6 bases and 4 bases, in that order; junction bases with no gene match: 6. Germline CDR1 and CDR2: MDHEN and SYDVKM. The CDR3 loop spans 15 amino acids. CDR3 protein: CASSPTSGRLETQYF. The CDR3 DNA follows: TGTGCCAGCAGCCCCACTAGCGGGAGGTTAGAGACCCAGTACTTC.

This rearrangement joins TRBV11-3 to TRBJ2-1; D might be TRBD2 (5 bases). Germline V gene data show CDR1 as SGHNT and CDR2 as YENEEA. Trimming took off 1 base at V and 5 bases at J, with 12 bases between the two ends. The length of the CDR3 is 15 residues. This CDR3 reads CASSLGFVGDNEQFF. DNA of the CDR3: TGTGCCAGCAGCTTAGGGTTCGTCGGGGACAATGAGCAGTTCTTC.

The chain links TRBV19 to TRBJ1-5; 9 bases map to TRBD1. The CDR3 has 17 amino acids. In germline, CDR1 is LNHDA, CDR2 SQIVND (reference sequence). V was pared by 5 bases and J by 3 bases, with 11 bases of the junction left unmatched. This CDR3 is CASSVSGTGLHNQPQHF. CDR3 nucleotide sequence: TGTGCCAGTAGTGTCTCCGGGACAGGGCTTCACAATCAGCCCCAGCATTTT.

The J gene is TRBJ2-6, the V gene TRBV29-1, with D unresolved. Germline values: CDR1 SQVTM, CDR2 ANQGSEA. CDR3 size: 12 residues. V lost 7 bases, J lost 1 base, and 5 bases lay in between. CDR3 DNA: TGCAGCGCCGAGTCTGGGGCCAACGTCCTGACTTTC. It translates to CSAESGANVLTF.

V usage is TRBV5-6 and J usage is TRBJ2-3; TRBD1 matches at 7 bases. Looked up from germline, CDR1 is SGHDT and CDR2 is YYEEEE. V was pared by 4 bases and J by 2 bases, with 10 bases of the junction left unmatched. This CDR3 region has 16 residues. The CDR3 bases are TGTGCCAGCAGCGTTACAGGGGTCGGATTCACAGATACGCAGTATTTT. Translated: CASSVTGVGFTDTQYF.

The chain uses TRBV4-1 and TRBJ2-2; D is possibly TRBD2 (5 bases). V lost 0 bases to trimming and J lost 7 bases, with 12 bases between them. The V gene's germline CDR1 is MGHRA and CDR2 YSYEKL. CDR3 length: 15 residues. The CDR3 reads CASSQESLAGGELFF. The DNA of the CDR3 is TGCGCCAGCAGCCAAGAGTCCCTAGCCGGCGGGGAGCTGTTTTTT.

This sequence joins TRBV7-2 and TRBJ1-2; TRBD1 agrees at 9 bases. The CDR3 loop spans 15 amino acids. V shed 4 bases, J shed 7 bases, and the junction held 10 bases outside the gene matches. Per the germline V gene, CDR1 is SGHTA and CDR2 is FQGNSA. The CDR3 DNA reads as TGTGCCAGCAGCTACAGGTCGGGACAGGGTATTGGCTACACCTTC. Amino acids: CASSYRSGQGIGYTF.

The V gene is TRBV6-6, the J gene TRBJ1-2; 10 positions match TRBD1. J was trimmed by 5 bases and V by 4 bases; bases with no gene match: 7. The CDR3 length is 15 residues. The germline gives CDR1 MNHNY, CDR2 SVGAGI (reference sequence). CDR3 protein: CASSSRQGAWYGYTF. In nucleotides, the CDR3 is TGTGCCAGCAGTTCCCGACAGGGGGCGTGGTATGGCTACACCTTC.

The rearrangement links TRBV28 to TRBJ2-3; 11 bases fit TRBD2. The J segment lost 9 bases and the V segment lost 5 bases, leaving 7 bases of the junction unmatched. CDR3 length equals 14 residues. Germline assignment: CDR1 MDHEN and CDR2 SYDVKM. As DNA, the CDR3 is TGTGCCAGCAGTAAACTAGCGGGAGTTGGAACGCAGTATTTT. This gives the protein CASSKLAGVGTQYF.